This TCR beta chain was documented in a study of shared T cell receptors in the human thymus (dated by TCRdb to the early 2020s). Study-wide context: The study examined how self-reactive, shared T-cell receptor alpha chains are generated in the human thymus.

With respect to this clone: Its cognate antigen has yet to be identified. The input lacks base qualities; no much larger clone sits a single base away.

The germline V gene (reference sequence) yields SGHNT for CDR1 and YYREEE for CDR2. Measured from the cysteine to the phenylalanine, the CDR3 is 12 residues long. The sequence is cut down to CDR3 DNA, 36 bases in frame from base 1. Trimming accounts for 4 bases at V and 5 bases at J, while the number of junction bases matched to no gene is 2. Preparation of the library involved the immunoSEQ multiplex PCR assay. TCRdb mirrors the immuneACCESS table, restricted to in-frame sequences. Some clones are absent from its copies; in checked studies, under half trace to an unresolved V gene, and the reason for the others is unknown. Here the sample has roughly 700,000 clones; 88% occur a single time. The ten top clones hold about 0.01% of the sample. Separately, the same data were catalogued under a study of human thymus T cells. That second report states: In Finland, the donors were immunologically healthy infants who were having open corrective cardiac surgery for congenital heart defects. The thymus tissue came from surgical resects taken out during corrective cardiac surgery. Usage of V and J gene segments appeared to be biased in both the thymic and the peripheral blood repertoires. The related research reported highly overlapping thymic TCR repertoires among unrelated individuals. The study characterized TCR alpha and beta repertoires from roughly 8 infant thymus samples and a few related peripheral blood samples. The infant donors were about 6 to 244 days old, and the cohort included a handful of males and two females. Thymocytes were released mechanically from tissue and stored at -70 °C as pellets of roughly 9-32 million cells. Genomic DNA was extracted from frozen cell pellets with a QIAsymphony instrument. Using the immunoSEQ multiplex PCR assay, the TCRB and TCRAD loci were amplified from a standardized quantity of quality-controlled genomic DNA. The amplicons spanned the V(D)J region and were long enough to cover the CDR3 and allow V and J genes to be identified. The amplicons were sequenced on an Illumina platform via the commercial immunoSEQ service. Corrections for primer bias and sequencing errors followed previously described methods, while TCRAD and TCRB definitions were based on the IMGT database. Repertoires were analysed with immunoSEQ Analyzer 3.0 and VDJTools, covering basic statistics, V/J segment usage, diversity estimates, rarefaction and pairwise overlap. Diversity was estimated using the Chao1, ChaoE, Efron-Thisted, Shannon and inverse Simpson indices, and was also estimated on datasets down-sampled to the size of the smallest sample. Repertoire overlap was assessed by strict matching of CDR3 nucleotide sequence, V gene and J gene, and clustering was done by Jaccard-based multidimensional scaling. On average, thymus samples gave 750,000 to 950,000 unique TCRB clonotypes, whereas blood samples gave some 84,000.

The origin of this receptor is a boy under two years old with a congenital heart defect. Donor details come from another sample of the same person, matched by shared clones. The sample consisted of thymocytes. The rearranged segments are TRBV5-4 and TRBJ2-7, and TRBD1 matches 8 of the central bases. The CDR3 amino acid sequence is: CASSTQGDEQYF. The DNA sequence follows: TGTGCCAGCAGCACACAGGGGGACGAGCAGTACTTC.